This TCR beta chain was observed in a study of cytomegalovirus exposure and HLA in healthy donors. Points from the study as a whole: In a later analysis, a genetic analysis reported fewer productive-TCR N-insertions in an Asian-associated ancestry cluster than the cohort average. V- and J-gene trimming in TCR beta was tied to a missense DCLRE1C variant by an analysis performed later.

Primers for the PCR totalled 60 Vbeta and 13 Jbeta. Measured with immunoSEQ multiplex PCR; TCRdb has only the in-frame clones, and not every one. This sample yields around 170,000 clones, of which 78% are seen a single time; around 1.4% belongs to the top ten. Notes on this clone: The antigen is not known.

Each of the donors was a healthy bone marrow donor. The sample comprised PBMCs. This receptor was identified in a male donor in good health and CMV-seronegative.

CDR3 nucleotides: TGTGCCAGCACCTTGAGCGGGGACGCGAACACCGGGGAGCTGTTTTTT. It codes for CASTLSGDANTGELFF. The chain links TRBV9 to TRBJ2-2; 7 bases fit TRBD2. The CDR3 totals 16 residues. Germline V gene sequence: CDR1 SGDLS, CDR2 YYNGEE. J lost 0 bases, V lost 6 bases, and 8 bases had no gene match.